Given below is one TCR beta chain in context. Its antigen is undetermined. Each TRB cDNA library was prepared by 5' RACE (with UMI labels). TCRdb re-analyzed the 5' RACE reads; it lists each CDR3 protein once, without DNA. This sample's table reports over 95,000 distinct CDR3 sequences. These data originate in a study of CXCR3-negative and CXCR3-positive naive CD8 T cells. Overall study findings and caveats: The TRB CDR3s that CXCR3-positive naive cells carried were more hydrophobic than those of CXCR3-negative naive cells. Expression of CXCR3 was partially reduced after cryopreservation, and fresh PBMCs were used in most assays. Within a donor, both naive subsets shared TRBV-TRBJ usage, unlike memory cells.

This CDR3 contains 17 residues. CDR1 and CDR2 (germline): LNHDA, SQIVND (reference sequence). The sequenced sample consisted of naive CXCR3+ CD8+ T cells from blood. Subset described: CD45RO-CCR7+CD27+CD95- naive CD8+ T cells expressing CXCR3 (TNR3+). The rearrangement uses TRBV19 and TRBJ2-1; no DNA is available, so the TRBD2 call from TCRdb remains unchecked. The clonotype was recovered from a human donor in good health. Some clones in this sample may be carry-over from other donors' samples. The CDR3 here is CASSTSSGTLLYNEQFF.